This entry concerns a single T cell receptor (beta chain). The antigen is not known. These data originate in a study of T cells after yellow fever vaccination. Study results and caveats: Detected again after the booster were most primary-vaccination clones, at 95% to 98% CD4 and 88% CD8.

Making TCR cDNA involved 5'RACE template switching, which added UMIs and a universal primer site. TCRdb reprocessed the 5' RACE reads via MiXCR and lists one record per CDR3 protein. The sample shows about 340,000 distinct CDR3 sequences, approximately 4.2% of them seen only once. The CDR3 covers 15 residues. The V gene's germline CDR1 is SGHTA and CDR2 FQGNSA. V lost 7 bases and J lost 0, with 13 bases in between. This sequence was found in a man aged 18 to 29 who received the YFV17D yellow fever vaccine. The material sequenced was PBMCs, taken 5 days after the yellow fever booster vaccination. The rearrangement links TRBV7-2 to TRBJ2-1; weak D call: TRBD1 (6 bases). This chain's CDR3 is CASTPGGLSYNEQFF. Written as DNA, the CDR3 is TGTGCCAGCACCCCTGGGGGCCTCTCCTACAATGAGCAGTTCTTC.